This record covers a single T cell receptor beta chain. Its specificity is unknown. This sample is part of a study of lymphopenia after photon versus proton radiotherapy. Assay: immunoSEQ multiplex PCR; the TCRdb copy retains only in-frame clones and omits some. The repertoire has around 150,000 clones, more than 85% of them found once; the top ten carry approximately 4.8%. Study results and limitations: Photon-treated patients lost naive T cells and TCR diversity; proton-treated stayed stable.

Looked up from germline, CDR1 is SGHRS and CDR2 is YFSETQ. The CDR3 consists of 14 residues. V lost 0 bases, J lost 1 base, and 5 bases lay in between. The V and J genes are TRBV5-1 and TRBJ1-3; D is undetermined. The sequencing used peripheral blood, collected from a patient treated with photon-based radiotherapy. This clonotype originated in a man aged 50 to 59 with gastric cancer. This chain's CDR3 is CASSLASSGNTIYF. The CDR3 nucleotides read TGCGCCAGCAGCTTGGCGTCGTCTGGAAACACCATATATTTT.